This TCR beta chain was identified during a study of blood T cells in healthy people across ages. The germline gives CDR1 MNHNY, CDR2 SVGAGI (reference sequence). The CDR3 consists of 14 residues. V was trimmed by 6 bases and J by 1 base, leaving 12 bases between them. A word on this clonotype: Its antigen is as yet unknown.

Using a J-beta primer mix together with a sample-barcoded 5' primer, a second PCR was run for roughly 7 to 11 cycles. From the 5' RACE reads, TCRdb called clonotypes with MiXCR, one entry per CDR3 protein. The sample has about 1,800,000 distinct CDR3 sequences, 28% seen once. Findings of the study overall: PBMCs left unsorted prevented a conclusive naive versus antigen-experienced comparison.

All donors came from Russia, were Caucasian and healthy, and spanned ages about 6 to 90. Total RNA, at least 5 micrograms per sample, came from PBMCs. The chain couples TRBV6-6 to TRBJ1-1; no firm D call. The receptor was derived from a woman in her thirties in good health. Source material: blood. Here the CDR3 reads CASSPLGKNTEAFF. Here the CDR3 DNA reads TGTGCCAGCAGCCCCCTAGGTAAGAACACTGAAGCTTTCTTT.